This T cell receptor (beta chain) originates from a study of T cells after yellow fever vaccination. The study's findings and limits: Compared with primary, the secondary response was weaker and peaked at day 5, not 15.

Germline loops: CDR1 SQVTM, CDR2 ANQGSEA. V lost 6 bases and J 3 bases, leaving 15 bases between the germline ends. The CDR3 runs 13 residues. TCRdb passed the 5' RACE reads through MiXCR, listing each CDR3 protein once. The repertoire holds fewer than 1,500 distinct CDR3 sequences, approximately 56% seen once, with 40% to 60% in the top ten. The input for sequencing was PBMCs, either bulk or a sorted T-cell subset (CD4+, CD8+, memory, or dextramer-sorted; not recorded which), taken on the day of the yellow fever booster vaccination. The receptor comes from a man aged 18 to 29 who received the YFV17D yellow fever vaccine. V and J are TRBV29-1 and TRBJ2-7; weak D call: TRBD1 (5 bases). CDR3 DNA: TGCAGCGTGGATTCAGGGAATATCTACGAGCAGTACTTC. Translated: CSVDSGNIYEQYF.